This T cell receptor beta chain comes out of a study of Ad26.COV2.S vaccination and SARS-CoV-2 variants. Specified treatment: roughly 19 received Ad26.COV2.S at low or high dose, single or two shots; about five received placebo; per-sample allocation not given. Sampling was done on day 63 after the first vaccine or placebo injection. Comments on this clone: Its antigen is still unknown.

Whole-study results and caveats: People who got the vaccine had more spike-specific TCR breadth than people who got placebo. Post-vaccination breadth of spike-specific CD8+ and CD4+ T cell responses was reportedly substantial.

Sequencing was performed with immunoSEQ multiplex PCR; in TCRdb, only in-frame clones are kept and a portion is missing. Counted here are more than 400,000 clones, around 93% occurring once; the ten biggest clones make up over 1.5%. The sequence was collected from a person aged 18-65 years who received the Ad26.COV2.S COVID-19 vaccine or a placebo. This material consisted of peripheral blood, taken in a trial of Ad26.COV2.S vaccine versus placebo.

CDR3 amino acids: CASSENFGKRGSGELFF. The DNA of the CDR3 is TGCGCCAGCAGTGAGAATTTCGGAAAACGGGGATCCGGGGAGCTGTTTTTT. The rearrangement uses TRBV10-1 and TRBJ2-2; tentatively, D is TRBD2 (5 bases). The germline V and J ends were trimmed by 2 bases and 6 bases, with 19 bases remaining between them. From germline, CDR1 is WNHNN and CDR2 SYGVQD (reference sequence). The CDR3 totals 17 residues.